This T cell receptor (beta chain) is drawn from a study of blood T cell repertoires in COVID-19. Study-wide background: Spain, Italy and the United States supplied samples that represented acute and convalescent COVID-19.

This clone was seen a few times. The protocol was immunoSEQ multiplex PCR, while the TCRdb copy is restricted to in-frame clones and leaves out a portion. The sample lists about 180,000 clones; approximately 88% were seen once. This CDR3 region has 16 residues. CDR1 is SGHTA, CDR2 FQGNSA, per germline. The trim removed 3 bases at V and 4 bases at J, leaving 8 bases unmatched. Sequenced sample: peripheral blood. The genes are TRBV7-2 and TRBJ1-2, with TRBD1 identical over 10 bases. This receptor was identified in a woman aged 25 to 45 with acute or convalescent COVID-19. CDR3 sequence reads: CASSLGTGAGFYGYTF. The CDR3 region has the DNA TGTGCCAGCAGCTTGGGGACAGGGGCAGGTTTCTATGGCTACACCTTC.